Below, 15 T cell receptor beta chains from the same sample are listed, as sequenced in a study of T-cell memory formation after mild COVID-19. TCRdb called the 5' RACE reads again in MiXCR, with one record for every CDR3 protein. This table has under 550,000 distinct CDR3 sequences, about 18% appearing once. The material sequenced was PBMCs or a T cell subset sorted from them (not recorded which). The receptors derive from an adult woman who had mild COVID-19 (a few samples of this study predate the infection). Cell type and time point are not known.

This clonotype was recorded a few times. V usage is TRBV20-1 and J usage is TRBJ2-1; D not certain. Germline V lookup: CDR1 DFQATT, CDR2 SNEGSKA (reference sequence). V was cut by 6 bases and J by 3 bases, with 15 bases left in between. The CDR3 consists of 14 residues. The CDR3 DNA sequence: TGCAGTGCCGACGTGTCGGATAGCTACAATGAGCAGTTCTTC. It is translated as CSADVSDSYNEQFF.

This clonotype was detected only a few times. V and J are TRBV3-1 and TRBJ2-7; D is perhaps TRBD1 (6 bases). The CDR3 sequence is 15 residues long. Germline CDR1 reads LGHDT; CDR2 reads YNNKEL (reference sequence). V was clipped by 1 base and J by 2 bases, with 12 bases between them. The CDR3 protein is CASSQGGTLTYEQYF. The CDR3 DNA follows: TGTGCCAGCAGCCAAGGTGGGACATTAACCTACGAGCAGTACTTC.

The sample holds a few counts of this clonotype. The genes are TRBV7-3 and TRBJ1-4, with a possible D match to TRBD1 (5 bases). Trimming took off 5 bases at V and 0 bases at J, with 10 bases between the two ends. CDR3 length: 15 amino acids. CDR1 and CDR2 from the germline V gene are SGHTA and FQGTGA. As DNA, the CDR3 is TGTGCCAGCAGCCCAACAGGCGCAACTAATGAAAAACTGTTTTTT. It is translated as CASSPTGATNEKLFF.

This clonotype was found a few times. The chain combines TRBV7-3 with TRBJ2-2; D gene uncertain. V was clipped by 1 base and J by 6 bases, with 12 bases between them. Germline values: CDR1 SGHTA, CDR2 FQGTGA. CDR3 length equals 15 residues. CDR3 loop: CASSLSLGKAGELFF. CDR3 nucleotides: TGTGCCAGCAGCTTAAGTCTAGGCAAGGCCGGGGAGCTGTTTTTT. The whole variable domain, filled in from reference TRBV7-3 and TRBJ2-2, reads GAGVSQTPSNKVTEKGKYVELRCDPISGHTALYWYRQSLGQGPEFLIYFQGTGAADDSGLPNDRFFAVRPEGSVSTLKIQRTERGDSAVYLCASSLSLGKAGELFFGEGSRLTVL.

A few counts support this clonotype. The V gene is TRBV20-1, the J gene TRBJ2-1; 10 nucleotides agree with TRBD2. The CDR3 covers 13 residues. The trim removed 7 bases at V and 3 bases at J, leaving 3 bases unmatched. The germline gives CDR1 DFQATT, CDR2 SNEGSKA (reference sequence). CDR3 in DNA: TGCAGTGTACTAGCGGGGAGCTACAATGAGCAGTTCTTC. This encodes CSVLAGSYNEQFF.

The CDR3 spells CSFGQGGTEAFF. In DNA form, the CDR3 reads TGCAGCTTTGGACAGGGGGGCACTGAAGCTTTCTTT. V is TRBV29-1 and J is TRBJ1-1; 10 positions agree with TRBD1. Looked up from germline, CDR1 is SQVTM and CDR2 is ANQGSEA. J lost 4 bases, V lost 8 bases, and 4 bases had no gene match. This CDR3 comprises 12 residues.

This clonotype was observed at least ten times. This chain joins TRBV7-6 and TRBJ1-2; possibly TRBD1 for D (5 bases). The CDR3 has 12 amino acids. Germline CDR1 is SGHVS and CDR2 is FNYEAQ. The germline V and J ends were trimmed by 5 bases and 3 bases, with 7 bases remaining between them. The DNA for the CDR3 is TGTGCCAGCAGCGACAGCCACTATGGCTACACCTTC. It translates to CASSDSHYGYTF.

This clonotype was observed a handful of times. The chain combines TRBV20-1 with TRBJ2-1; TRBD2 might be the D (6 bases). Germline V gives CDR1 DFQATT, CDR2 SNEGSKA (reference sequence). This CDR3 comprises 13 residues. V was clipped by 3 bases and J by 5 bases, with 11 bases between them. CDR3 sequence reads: CSARRDFHNEQFF. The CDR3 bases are TGCAGTGCTAGGAGGGACTTTCACAATGAGCAGTTCTTC.

CDR3 in amino acids: CASSESGGGMDEQYF. For the CDR3, the DNA is TGTGCCAGCAGTGAATCGGGGGGAGGGATGGACGAGCAGTACTTC. This chain connects TRBV6-1 to TRBJ2-7, with 7 nucleotides matching TRBD2. With V trimmed by 2 bases and J by 5 bases, 9 bases remained unmatched. Looked up from germline, CDR1 is MNHNS and CDR2 is SASEGT. The CDR3 spans 15 residues.

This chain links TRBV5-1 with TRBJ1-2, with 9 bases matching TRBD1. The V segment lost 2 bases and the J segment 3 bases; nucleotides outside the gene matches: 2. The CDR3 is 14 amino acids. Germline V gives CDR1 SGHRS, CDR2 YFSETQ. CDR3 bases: TGCGCCAGCAGCTTTCGACAGGGGGACTATGGCTACACCTTC. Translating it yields CASSFRQGDYGYTF.

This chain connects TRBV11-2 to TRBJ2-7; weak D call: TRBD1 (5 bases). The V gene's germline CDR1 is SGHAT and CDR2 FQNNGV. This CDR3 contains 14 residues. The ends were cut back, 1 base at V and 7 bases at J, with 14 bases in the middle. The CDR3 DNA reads TGTGCCAGCAGCTTAGGACAGAGACTCGGGGAGCAGTACTTC. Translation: CASSLGQRLGEQYF. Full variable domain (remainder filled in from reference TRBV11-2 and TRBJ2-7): EAGVAQSPRYKIIEKRQSVAFWCNPISGHATLYWYQQILGQGPKLLIQFQNNGVVDDSQLPKDRFSAERLKGVDSTLKIQPAKLEDSAVYLCASSLGQRLGEQYFGPGTRLTVT.

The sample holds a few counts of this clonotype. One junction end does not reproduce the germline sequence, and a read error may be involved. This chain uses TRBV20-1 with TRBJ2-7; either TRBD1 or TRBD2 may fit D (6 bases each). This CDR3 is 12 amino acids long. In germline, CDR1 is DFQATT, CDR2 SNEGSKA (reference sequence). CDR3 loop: CSPRGRGGGQYF. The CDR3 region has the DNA TGCAGTCCTAGAGGTAGAGGGGGAGGGCAGTACTTC.

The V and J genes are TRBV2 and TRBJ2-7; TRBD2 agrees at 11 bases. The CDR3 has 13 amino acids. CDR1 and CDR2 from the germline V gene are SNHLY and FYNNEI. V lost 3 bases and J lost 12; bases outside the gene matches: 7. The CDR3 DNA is TGTGCCAGCAGTGAGCGAGGACTAGCGGGTTTGTACTTC. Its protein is CASSERGLAGLYF.

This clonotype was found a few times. CDR3: CASSYVGRSQETQYF. The CDR3 bases are TGTGCCAGCAGTTACGTGGGTAGGAGCCAAGAGACCCAGTACTTC. The genes are TRBV6-5 and TRBJ2-5; D remains ambiguous. CDR1 and CDR2 from the germline V gene are MNHEY and SVGAGI. V shed 2 bases and J shed 1 base, with 11 bases lying between them. The CDR3 covers 15 residues.

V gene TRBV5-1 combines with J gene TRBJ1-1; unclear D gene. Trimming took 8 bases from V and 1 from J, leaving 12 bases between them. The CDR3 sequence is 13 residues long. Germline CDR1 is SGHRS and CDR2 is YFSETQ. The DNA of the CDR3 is TGCGCCAGAAGGAGTCTAGGGAACACTGAAGCTTTCTTT. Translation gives CARRSLGNTEAFF.